The rows below give T cell receptor beta chains drawn from one sample of a study of T cell changes during pregnancy in multiple sclerosis. Sequenced by immunoSEQ multiplex PCR; TCRdb stores in-frame clones only, minus some. This table has 30,000 to 40,000 clones, 70% to 90% appearing once. Sequenced material: CD8+ T cells from peripheral blood mononuclear cells, taken in the second trimester of pregnancy. The receptors were sampled from a female donor with multiple sclerosis, enrolled in a pregnancy study. Both conserved end residues are part of each CDR3. The order of the fields is D gene, V gene, clone size, J gene, CDR3 DNA, CDR3 protein. D genes are given only for firm matches. Expanded clones get a size class; other rows say once, few or many, or leave the size out.

-	TRBV27	-	TRBJ2-1	TGTGCCAGCACCCCGCGAGGAGCGTTGTACAATGAGCAGTTCTTC	CASTPRGALYNEQFF
TRBD1	TRBV27	-	TRBJ1-1	TGTGCCAGCAGTAAGACAGGGGGCGACCCTGAAGCTTTCTTT	CASSKTGGDPEAFF
-	TRBV7-9	-	TRBJ2-7	TGTGCCAGCAGCTTCCCGGGATCCTACGAGCAGTACTTC	CASSFPGSYEQYF
TRBD2	TRBV7-9	-	TRBJ2-1	TGTGCCAGCAGGTCAGCGGGATCCTACAATGAGCAGTTCTTC	CASRSAGSYNEQFF
TRBD1	TRBV5-1	-	TRBJ2-2	TGCGCCAGCAGCTTGAGGGGACAGGGACGGTCCACCGGGGAGCTGTTTTTT	CASSLRGQGRSTGELFF
-	TRBV27	-	TRBJ2-3	TGTGCCAGCAGTTGGGGCTTCACAGATACGCAGTATTTT	CASSWGFTDTQYF
-	TRBV4-3	-	TRBJ2-1	TGCGCCAGCAGCCAAGGTCGGTGGGGGCAGGATGAGCAGTTCTTC	CASSQGRWGQDEQFF
-	TRBV19	-	TRBJ1-2	TGTGCCAGTAGTATTATCGAGGGGGAACGCGGCTACACCTTC	CASSIIEGERGYTF
TRBD2	TRBV25-1	-	TRBJ2-1	TGTGCCAGCAGTGGGGACTATCAGCAGTTCTTC	CASSGDYQQFF
TRBD1	TRBV7-9	-	TRBJ1-1	TGTGCCAGCAGCCACCTGACAGGGGGGGAGAACACTGAAGCTTTCTTT	CASSHLTGGENTEAFF
TRBD1	TRBV7-9	-	TRBJ2-6	TGTGCCAGCAGCCAGCAGGGGACAGGGGAGTCTGGGGCCAACGTCCTGACTTTC	CASSQQGTGESGANVLTF
TRBD2	TRBV4-3	-	TRBJ2-1	TGCGCCAGCAGCCAAGATCATGGACTAGCGGGGGATGAGCAGTTCTTC	CASSQDHGLAGDEQFF
-	TRBV27	once	TRBJ2-5	TGTGCCAGCAGTCCTGGCGTCGGGAAGGACCAAGAGACCCAGTACTTC	CASSPGVGKDQETQYF
-	TRBV25-1	once	TRBJ2-7	TGTGCCAGCAGTGAATATAGCTACGAGCAGTACTTC	CASSEYSYEQYF
-	TRBV7-2	-	TRBJ2-3	TGTGCCAGCAGCCTCCGTTTTAGCACAGATACGCAGTATTTT	CASSLRFSTDTQYF
TRBD1	TRBV7-6	-	TRBJ1-1	TGTGCCAGCAGCACCCTGGCAGGGGGCATTTGGGACACTGAAGCTTTCTTT	CASSTLAGGIWDTEAFF
-	TRBV27	-	TRBJ1-5	TGTGCCAGCAGCCTTAACAGGGGCAATCAGCCCCAGCATTTT	CASSLNRGNQPQHF
-	TRBV30	few	TRBJ1-1	TGTGCCTGGGTCGAGGGCACTGAAGCTTTCTTT	CAWVEGTEAFF
-	TRBV27	-	TRBJ2-2	TGTGCCAGCAGTTTACCCTACACCGGGGAGCTGTTTTTT	CASSLPYTGELFF
TRBD2	TRBV7-9	-	TRBJ2-7	TGTGCCAGCAGCTCAAGTACCGGGACTAGCGCGTACGAGCAGTACTTC	CASSSSTGTSAYEQYF
-	TRBV4-1	-	TRBJ2-1	TGCGCCAGCAGCCAAGAGCGGGGTGAGCAGTTCTTC	CASSQERGEQFF
-	TRBV4-1	-	TRBJ2-3	TGCGCCAGCAGATCACGAGCCGAATTAAGCACAGATACGCAGTATTTT	CASRSRAELSTDTQYF
TRBD1	TRBV4-3	-	TRBJ1-1	TGCGCCAGCAGCCATGACAGGGGGAACACTGAAGCTTTCTTT	CASSHDRGNTEAFF
-	TRBV5-5	-	TRBJ2-7	TGTGCCAGCAGCTTATTGGAGGGGAGAAGCTCCTACGAGCAGTACTTC	CASSLLEGRSSYEQYF
TRBD1	TRBV5-1	-	TRBJ2-2	TGCGCCAGCAAAACCGGGACAGTCTACACCGGGGAGCTGTTTTTT	CASKTGTVYTGELFF
-	TRBV7-9	-	TRBJ1-2	TGTGCCAGCAGCTTAAATACAGCTAACTATGGCTACACCTTC	CASSLNTANYGYTF
-	TRBV15	-	TRBJ1-2	TGTGCCACCAGCAAACAAGGGGCGACGGCTTTCTATGGCTACACCTTC	CATSKQGATAFYGYTF
-	TRBV19	-	TRBJ1-5	TGTGCCAGTAGCATCCCTGGGTGGAGGGAGGGCAATCAGCCCCAGCATTTT	CASSIPGWREGNQPQHF
TRBD1	TRBV6-6	-	TRBJ1-1	TGTGCCAGCAGTAACAGGGGGCGGGGCACTGAAGCTTTCTTT	CASSNRGRGTEAFF
-	TRBV6-4	-	TRBJ2-1	TGTGCCAGCAGTAGCGGGCCAGACTACAATGAGCAGTTCTTC	CASSSGPDYNEQFF
TRBD1	TRBV5-1	-	TRBJ2-2	TGCGCCAGCACGACAGGGCCCACCGGGGAGCTGTTTTTT	CASTTGPTGELFF
-	TRBV7-9	-	TRBJ1-1	TGTGCCAGCAGCTTTGGGCTGTTGGCTTTCTTT	CASSFGLLAFF
-	TRBV7-3	-	TRBJ2-2	TGTGCCAGCAGCCCCATTTCCGGGGAGCTGTTTTTT	CASSPISGELFF
-	TRBV4-3	-	TRBJ2-1	TGCGCCAGCAGCCTCGGAATCCGGGTTGAGCAGTTCTTC	CASSLGIRVEQFF
-	TRBV13	-	TRBJ2-1	TGTGCCAGCAGCCTCGGGAGCGCTGGGAGTAATGAGCAGTTCTTC	CASSLGSAGSNEQFF
-	TRBV6-1	-	TRBJ1-1	TGTGCCAGCAGGGCTCCTGGACAGCCTGAAGCTTTCTTT	CASRAPGQPEAFF
-	TRBV9	-	TRBJ2-2	TGTGCCAGCAGCTACAGCACCGGGGAGCTGTTTTTT	CASSYSTGELFF
-	TRBV6-4	-	TRBJ2-2	TGTGCCAGCAGTGAGTCCGAGACCGGGGAGCTGTTTTTT	CASSESETGELFF
-	TRBV27	-	TRBJ2-1	TGTGCCAGCAGTTTAGAGGGCCTGGGAAATGAGCAGTTCTTC	CASSLEGLGNEQFF
-	TRBV5-6	-	TRBJ2-7	TGTGCCAGCAGCTTGTTCAGGTCTTTCTCCTACGAGCAGTACTTC	CASSLFRSFSYEQYF
TRBD2	TRBV6-1	-	TRBJ2-7	TGTGCCAGCAGTGCGGGGACTAGCGGGTACCCCGCCTACGAGCAGTACTTC	CASSAGTSGYPAYEQYF
TRBD2	TRBV9	-	TRBJ2-1	TGTGCCAGCAGCATTAGCGGACTAGCCCACAATGAGCAGTTCTTC	CASSISGLAHNEQFF
-	TRBV7-2	-	TRBJ2-2	TGTGCCAGCGCCATCCTGGGGGCCAACACCGGGGAGCTGTTTTTT	CASAILGANTGELFF
-	TRBV9	-	TRBJ2-7	TGTGCCAGCAGCGTAGGGGGACACGATGCCTACGAGCAGTACTTC	CASSVGGHDAYEQYF
-	TRBV6-5	-	TRBJ1-1	TGTGCCAGCAGTTACTCCGGGGAGGGGACTGAAGCTTTCTTT	CASSYSGEGTEAFF
-	TRBV6-5	-	TRBJ2-2	TGTGCAGCGTTGGAGCCGTACACCGGGGAGCTGTTTTTT	CAALEPYTGELFF
TRBD1	TRBV4-3	-	TRBJ2-7	TGCGCCAGCAGCCACCGGGACAGGGGTAACGAGCAGTACTTC	CASSHRDRGNEQYF
-	TRBV9	-	TRBJ2-1	TGTGCCAGCAGCCCGTTCAGGGCTCGTTCCTACAATGAGCAGTTCTTC	CASSPFRARSYNEQFF
-	TRBV10-3	-	TRBJ2-1	TGTGCCATCAGGGACTTTTACAATGAGCAGTTCTTC	CAIRDFYNEQFF
TRBD1	TRBV15	-	TRBJ1-1	TGTGCCACCAGCAGACTCCGACAGGGAAACACTGAAGCTTTCTTT	CATSRLRQGNTEAFF
TRBD2	TRBV28	-	TRBJ2-7	TGTGCCAGCAGTTTATCGTCTCGGGAGGTCTCCTACGAGCAGTACTTC	CASSLSSREVSYEQYF
-	TRBV2	-	TRBJ1-5	TGTGCCAGCAGTGAAGCGCTTAGAGGCAATCAGCCCCAGCATTTT	CASSEALRGNQPQHF
-	TRBV4-3	-	TRBJ2-3	TGCGCCAGCAGTCCGCTGCTGGAGGCGACCCCAAGCACAGATACGCAGTATTTT	CASSPLLEATPSTDTQYF
-	TRBV10-3	-	TRBJ2-1	TGTGCCATCAGTGAGGAGGGCCGCGAGCAGTTCTTC	CAISEEGREQFF
-	TRBV19	-	TRBJ2-1	TGTGCCACTGAGGAGGGCCACTCCTACAATGAGCAGTTCTTC	CATEEGHSYNEQFF
TRBD2	TRBV27	-	TRBJ2-3	TGTGCCAGCAGTTTTGCTAGCGGGAGGCCAGATACGCAGTATTTT	CASSFASGRPDTQYF